This TCR beta chain comes out of a study of blood T cell repertoires in COVID-19. Here immunoSEQ multiplex PCR was the method, and the copy in TCRdb shows in-frame clones only, minus some. This table holds under 200,000 clones, 70% to 90% found once. Germline V gene data show CDR1 as SEHNR and CDR2 as FQNEAQ (reference sequence). The CDR3 covers 15 residues. With V trimmed by 1 base and J by 8 bases, 8 bases remained unmatched. Sequencing was performed on peripheral blood. The receptor was isolated from a man in his forties with active or convalescent COVID-19. V gene TRBV7-9 combines with J gene TRBJ1-2; TRBD1 matches 9 bases. CDR3 region: CASSLEGQGLRGYTF. The CDR3 nucleotides read TGTGCCAGCAGCTTAGAGGGACAGGGTCTTCGGGGCTACACCTTC.